The 28 T cell receptor beta chains below were found in one sample sequenced in a study of OX40 agonist ivuxolimab in advanced cancers. Using immunoSEQ multiplex PCR, the repertoire was profiled, and TCRdb retains in-frame clones only, with some absent. Among tens of thousands of clones listed, 75% to 90% were seen once. Source: CD4+ or CD8+ T cells sorted from blood, taken in a trial of the OX40 agonist ivuxolimab. The receptors stem from an adult with an advanced solid tumor such as melanoma, head and neck, liver or kidney cancer.

The V call is TRBV30, the J call TRBJ1-4, with D uncertain. Trimming removed 3 bases at V and 3 bases at J, with 11 bases between. The CDR3 loop spans 14 amino acids. Germline V gene sequence: CDR1 GTSNPN, CDR2 SVGIG (reference sequence). DNA of the CDR3: TGTGCCTGGAGCCCACATGGGGCTAATGAAAAACTGTTTTTT. Protein: CAWSPHGANEKLFF.

This clone was counted between two and nine times. The chain has TRBV5-4 and TRBJ2-1, with 7 bases lining up with TRBD2. J lost 8 bases, V lost 1 base, and 9 bases had no gene match. The CDR3 runs 15 residues. Germline CDR1 SGHNT, CDR2 YYREEE (reference sequence). The CDR3 DNA reads TGTGCCAGCAGCTTGAAGAGCGGTGCGGGGGATGAGCAGTTCTTC. It translates to CASSLKSGAGDEQFF.

The rearrangement uses TRBV10-3 and TRBJ1-2; 7 bases match TRBD1. This CDR3 is 13 amino acids long. In germline, CDR1 is ENHRY, CDR2 SYGVKD. The J segment lost 2 bases and the V segment lost 10 bases, leaving 7 bases of the junction unmatched. CDR3 bases: TGTGCCAACGCCGGGACAGAAAACTATGGCTACACCTTC. This encodes CANAGTENYGYTF.

The CDR3 sequence is CATSGSKFAEAFF. The CDR3 DNA reads as TGTGCCACCTCCGGGTCTAAGTTCGCTGAAGCTTTCTTT. The chain links TRBV25-1 to TRBJ1-1, with D unresolved. V gave up 10 bases and J gave up 6 bases, with 18 bases separating them. The CDR3 is 13 residues long. Germline-derived CDR1 and CDR2 are MGHDK and SYGVNS.

The rearrangement uses TRBV6-5 and TRBJ1-1; TRBD1 matches at 8 bases. Germline V gene lookup returns CDR1 MNHEY and CDR2 SVGAGI. This CDR3 spans 16 amino acids. The J segment lost 0 bases and the V segment lost 3 bases, leaving 6 bases of the junction unmatched. In nucleotides, the CDR3 is TGTGCCAGCAGTTATTTCAAGGACAGGGTGAACACTGAAGCTTTCTTT. Translated: CASSYFKDRVNTEAFF.

The chain employs TRBV6-5 and TRBJ1-2, with D tentatively TRBD1 (6 bases). The CDR3 is made up of 13 amino acids. V lost 5 bases and J lost 5, with 12 bases in between. CDR1 is MNHEY, CDR2 SVGAGI, per germline. This CDR3 reads CASSPQGQYGYTF. CDR3 nucleotide sequence: TGTGCCAGCAGTCCCCAAGGACAGTATGGCTACACCTTC.

The J gene is TRBJ2-3, the V gene TRBV4-1; the match to TRBD2 covers 7 bases. Germline V gene sequence: CDR1 MGHRA, CDR2 YSYEKL. V shed 5 bases, J shed 1 base, and the junction held 9 bases outside the gene matches. The CDR3 sequence is 16 residues long. The CDR3 is CASSNARGGGTDTQYF. DNA of the CDR3: TGCGCCAGCAGCAACGCACGGGGAGGGGGCACAGATACGCAGTATTTT.

The V and J genes are TRBV11-2 and TRBJ2-7; D is undetermined. Germline loops: CDR1 SGHAT, CDR2 FQNNGV. V was clipped by 3 bases and J by 3 bases, with 3 bases between them. The CDR3 runs 11 residues. CDR3: CASSFLYEQYF. The CDR3 coding sequence is TGTGCCAGCAGCTTCCTCTACGAGCAGTACTTC. The full variable domain, its missing parts supplied by reference TRBV11-2 and TRBJ2-7, is EAGVAQSPRYKIIEKRQSVAFWCNPISGHATLYWYQQILGQGPKLLIQFQNNGVVDDSQLPKDRFSAERLKGVDSTLKIQPAKLEDSAVYLCASSFLYEQYFGPGTRLTVT.

The chain links TRBV2 to TRBJ2-1; the D is unclear. This CDR3 contains 13 residues. CDR1 SNHLY and CDR2 FYNNEI come from the germline V gene. V lost 4 bases to trimming and J lost 4 bases, with 8 bases between them. CDR3 coding DNA: TGTGCCAGCAGTGGTGGAAGTTACAATGAGCAGTTCTTC. Its translation: CASSGGSYNEQFF.

This clone was seen a handful of times. The chain is built from TRBV7-2 and TRBJ1-2, with 10 bases matching TRBD1. Germline V gene lookup returns CDR1 SGHTA and CDR2 FQGNSA. The trim removed 5 bases at V and 7 bases at J, leaving 4 bases unmatched. The CDR3 is 13 residues long. The DNA for the CDR3 is TGTGCCAGCAGCCCCGGGACAGGGGTTGGCTACACCTTC. It codes for CASSPGTGVGYTF.

This chain joins TRBV30 and TRBJ2-7, with 7 nucleotides matching TRBD2. V trimming: 0 bases; J trimming: 2 bases; junction bases outside the gene matches: 1. The V gene's germline CDR1 is GTSNPN and CDR2 SVGIG (reference sequence). This CDR3 comprises 13 residues. The DNA for the CDR3 is TGTGCCTGGAGTGTTGGGACTACCTACGAGCAGTACTTC. Protein sequence: CAWSVGTTYEQYF.

V usage is TRBV30 and J usage is TRBJ1-5; TRBD1 is a possible D gene (6 bases). V lost 4 bases and J 2 bases, leaving 9 bases between the germline ends. The germline gives CDR1 GTSNPN, CDR2 SVGIG (reference sequence). The CDR3 contains 13 residues. The CDR3 DNA is TGTGCCTGGAAAGGGGGGCGCAATCAGCCCCAGCATTTT. This encodes CAWKGGRNQPQHF.

CDR3 nucleotide sequence: TGCGCCAGCAGTCCAGGGTTGGGCAATCAGCCCCAGCATTTT. Translation: CASSPGLGNQPQHF. The genes are TRBV10-2 and TRBJ1-5; perhaps TRBD1 as D (5 bases). The germline V gene encodes CDR1 WSHSY and CDR2 SAAADI. Trimming removed 5 bases from V and 2 bases from J, with 10 bases in between. This CDR3 has 14 amino acids.

Remarks on this clone: Other DNA sequences within the sample encode an identical CDR3. This chain connects TRBV4-2 to TRBJ2-3; the D is unclear. Per germline, CDR1 LGHNA and CDR2 YNFKEQ. This CDR3 has 15 residues. Trimming took 1 base from V and 3 from J, leaving 11 bases between them. CDR3 sequence reads: CASSQGSTRTDTQYF. The DNA for the CDR3 is TGTGCCAGCAGCCAAGGGTCCACACGGACAGATACGCAGTATTTT.

The chain joins TRBV5-4 to TRBJ2-7; 10 bases map to TRBD1. The junction had 4 bases not matched to a gene; V was cut back by 4 bases and J by 6 bases. This CDR3 is 13 amino acids long. Germline assignment: CDR1 SGHNT and CDR2 YYREEE (reference sequence). The CDR3 DNA sequence: TGTGCCAGCAGCCCAGACAGGGGGCTCGAGCAGTACTTC. Translated, it gives CASSPDRGLEQYF.

The genes are TRBV27 and TRBJ1-2; tentative D call: TRBD1 (5 bases). V was shortened by 3 bases and J by 11 bases, with 22 bases between the two germline ends. Germline loops: CDR1 MNHEY, CDR2 SMNVEV (reference sequence). This CDR3 spans 15 amino acids. In DNA, the CDR3 is TGTGCCAGCAGTTTCCTAGGCGAGGGGTATTCTGGGTACACCTTC. This sequence encodes CASSFLGEGYSGYTF.

The chain carries TRBV7-8 and TRBJ2-7; the D gene could be TRBD1 or TRBD2 (5 bases each). Trimming took off 1 base at V and 11 bases at J, with 12 bases between the two ends. The germline V gene has CDR1 SGHVS and CDR2 FQNEAQ. CDR3 length: 12 residues. The DNA of the CDR3 is TGTGCCAGCAGCTTAGAATCTAGCAGGGAGTACTTC. Its protein product is CASSLESSREYF.

The rearrangement links TRBV19 to TRBJ2-7, with a tentative D call TRBD2 (6 bases). The CDR3 length is 14 residues. Germline-derived CDR1 and CDR2 are LNHDA and SQIVND (reference sequence). Trimming removed 5 bases from V and 0 bases from J, with 11 bases in between. The CDR3 spells CASSPYGSSYEQYF. Here the CDR3 DNA reads TGTGCCAGTAGTCCCTACGGGAGCTCCTACGAGCAGTACTTC.

This clone was observed once. The rearrangement links TRBV6-5 to TRBJ1-1; D unresolved. Germline values: CDR1 MNHEY, CDR2 SVGAGI. V was clipped by 5 bases and J by 7 bases, with 11 bases between them. This CDR3 has 12 amino acids. The CDR3 spells CASSRKPGEAFF. Here the CDR3 DNA reads TGTGCCAGCAGTAGGAAGCCCGGTGAAGCTTTCTTT.

This clone was seen a few times. V gene TRBV6-5 combines with J gene TRBJ2-7, with D possibly TRBD1 on 6 matching bases. The V end lost 8 bases, the J end lost 6 bases, and 17 bases lay between the germline ends. Germline CDR1 and CDR2: MNHEY and SVGAGI. The CDR3 is 13 amino acids. This CDR3 is CASHKTGNREQYF. In DNA, the CDR3 is TGTGCCAGCCATAAAACAGGGAATCGCGAGCAGTACTTC.

This chain connects TRBV15 to TRBJ1-4, with D tentatively TRBD1 (6 bases). The germline gives CDR1 LNHNV, CDR2 YYDKDF (reference sequence). This CDR3 comprises 15 residues. V was trimmed by 1 base and J by 8 bases, leaving 14 bases between them. The chain's CDR3 is CATSRARQVGEKLFF. In nucleotides, the CDR3 is TGTGCCACCAGCAGAGCTAGACAGGTGGGGGAAAAACTGTTTTTT. Filled out from reference TRBV15 and TRBJ1-4, the complete variable domain reads DAMVIQNPRYQVTQFGKPVTLSCSQTLNHNVMYWYQQKSSQAPKLLFHYYDKDFNNEADTPDNFQSRRPNTSFCFLDIRSPGLGDTAMYLCATSRARQVGEKLFFGSGTQLSVL.

This chain uses TRBV7-2 with TRBJ2-1, with D hard to call. The CDR3 consists of 13 residues. V shed 8 bases and J shed 0 bases, with 8 bases lying between them. CDR1 is SGHTA, CDR2 FQGNSA, per germline. In nucleotides, the CDR3 is TGTGCCAGCTCCTTCAGCTCCTACAATGAGCAGTTCTTC. This translates into CASSFSSYNEQFF.

The chain joins TRBV7-8 to TRBJ2-7; no firm D call. The length of the CDR3 is 14 residues. V lost 5 bases and J 1 base, leaving 12 bases between the germline ends. CDR1 SGHVS and CDR2 FQNEAQ come from the germline V gene. The CDR3 protein is CASSPGRLSYEQYF. The CDR3 region has the DNA TGTGCCAGCAGCCCTGGACGGTTATCCTACGAGCAGTACTTC. Together with reference TRBV7-8 and TRBJ2-7, the CDR3 gives the full variable domain: GAGVSQSPRYKVAKRGQDVALRCDPISGHVSLFWYQQALGQGPEFLTYFQNEAQLDKSGLPSDRFFAERPEGSVSTLKIQRTQQEDSAVYLCASSPGRLSYEQYFGPGTRLTVT.

This clone has only one observation. The chain links TRBV19 to TRBJ1-5, with TRBD1 as a possible D gene (5 bases). Trimming shortened V by 8 bases and J by 0 bases, and 17 bases separated the two germline ends. The CDR3 totals 16 residues. Looked up from germline, CDR1 is LNHDA and CDR2 is SQIVND (reference sequence). Here the CDR3 DNA reads TGTGCCAGTCGCCAAAGCAGGGTCATTAGCAATCAGCCCCAGCATTTT. This codes for CASRQSRVISNQPQHF.

V and J are TRBV29-1 and TRBJ1-5; TRBD1 matches at 8 bases. V lost 6 bases to trimming and J lost 2 bases; unmatched junction nucleotides: 6. There are 14 residues in the CDR3. Germline values: CDR1 SQVTM, CDR2 ANQGSEA. The chain's CDR3 is CSVWTGIGNQPQHF. The DNA for the CDR3 is TGCAGCGTCTGGACAGGGATTGGCAATCAGCCCCAGCATTTT.

J is TRBJ2-5 and V is TRBV4-3; the D gene is possibly TRBD1 (6 bases). The CDR3 runs 13 residues. Germline CDR1 LGHNA, CDR2 YSLEER. V lost 6 bases and J 5 bases, leaving 13 bases between the germline ends. The CDR3 protein is CASSGGGGETQYF. The CDR3 nucleotides are TGCGCCAGCAGTGGTGGGGGCGGGGAGACCCAGTACTTC.

The chain couples TRBV6-1 to TRBJ2-3; D not resolved. This CDR3 spans 12 amino acids. The germline V gene has CDR1 MNHNS and CDR2 SASEGT. Trimming left V 2 bases short and J 4 bases short, with 4 bases between. As DNA, the CDR3 is TGTGCCAGCAGTGAACACGCAGATACGCAGTATTTT. It is translated as CASSEHADTQYF.

V gene TRBV6-1 combines with J gene TRBJ2-7; a weak D match, TRBD1 (6 bases). There are 14 residues in the CDR3. The ends were cut back, 0 bases at V and 11 bases at J, with 17 bases in the middle. From germline, CDR1 is MNHNS and CDR2 SASEGT. In nucleotides, the CDR3 is TGTGCCAGCAGTGAAGCTGCAGGGGTCGGTTTCAAGTACTTC. Translated: CASSEAAGVGFKYF.